This TCR beta chain appears in the sequencing data of a study of blood T cell repertoires in COVID-19. For the study at large: Sites in the United States, Italy and Spain provided acute and convalescent COVID-19 samples. PBMCs, B-cell-depleted T cells, or T cells provided the cDNA or gDNA that made up the material.

The V and J ends lost 1 base and 3 bases respectively, with 9 bases between them. CDR1 is SGHVS and CDR2 is FQNEAQ in the germline V gene. The CDR3 has 15 residues. In the original workflow: The authors estimated nucleated cell counts from reference gene primer amplification. The assay was immunoSEQ multiplex PCR, and TCRdb's table has in-frame clones only and misses some. The V and J calls and the clone size are those of that table, but D and trimming were determined from the DNA. The repertoire has under 250,000 clones, around 90% of them found once; the top ten carry roughly 1.4%. The sample holds many counts of this clone.

The specimen sequenced was peripheral blood. This rearrangement joins TRBV7-8 to TRBJ2-2, with D uncertain. This clonotype was obtained from a man aged 80 or over with acute or convalescent COVID-19. The CDR3 region has the DNA TGTGCCAGCAGCTTAGTGACCGCGGACACCGGGGAGCTGTTTTTT. Translated: CASSLVTADTGELFF.